These 6 T cell receptor beta chains were sequenced from one sample in a study of metastatic and nonmetastatic thyroid tumors. TCRdb called clones again from the PCR reads with MiXCR. This sample has around 30,000 clones; approximately 13% occur once, and the top ten carry approximately 4.9%. Prior to thyroid surgery, none of the patients had received any treatment. Sequencing was done on a sample of blood. Receptor source: a female donor with papillary thyroid cancer or a benign thyroid nodule (not recorded which). Some clones in this sample may be carry-over from other donors' samples.

This clone is medium-sized in the sample. The V call is TRBV6-1, the J call TRBJ2-7; 8 nucleotides align to TRBD1. The junction had 1 base not matched to a gene; V was cut back by 6 bases and J by 3 bases. Germline values: CDR1 MNHNS, CDR2 SASEGT. The CDR3 length is 12 residues. The CDR3 loop is CASRGQGYEQYF. DNA for the CDR3: TGTGCCAGCAGAGGACAGGGCTACGAGCAGTACTTC.

This clone has ten or more counts. Here the CDR3 omits its conserved ending phenylalanine or tryptophan, so a read error is the likely source. The chain recombines TRBV12-3 or TRBV12-4 with TRBJ2-3, with 7 bases fitting TRBD2. V was pared by 6 bases and J by 2 bases, with 8 bases of the junction left unmatched. The CDR3 spans 15 residues. CDR3 in amino acids: CASSLGGSATDTQYS. The CDR3 DNA is TGTGCCAGCAGCCTGGGGGGGAGCGCCACAGATACGCAGTATTCT.

The V call is TRBV5-6, the J call TRBJ2-2; D gene ambiguous. The CDR3 has 13 amino acids. Trimming shortened V by 4 bases and J by 9 bases, and 13 bases separated the two germline ends. CDR1 and CDR2 from the germline V gene are SGHDT and YYEEEE. Here the CDR3 DNA reads TGTGCCAGCAGCCGTTTCACAAACCGGGAGCTGTTTTTT. Translation gives CASSRFTNRELFF.

A note on this clone: At one end, the junction sequence differs from germline, possibly due to a read error. The J gene is TRBJ2-5, the V gene TRBV6-1; the match to TRBD2 covers 9 bases. Germline-derived CDR1 and CDR2 are MNHNS and SASEGT. CDR3 size: 15 residues. The CDR3 coding sequence is TGTGCAAGCAGTGCGACTAGCGGAGGACAAGAGACCCAGTACTTC. Its translation: CASSATSGGQETQYF.

As to this clone: This CDR3 fails to terminate in the conserved phenylalanine or tryptophan, so it likely reflects a read error. The chain employs TRBV28 and TRBJ2-7, with D perhaps TRBD1 or TRBD2 (5 bases each). The CDR3 length is 16 residues. Germline values: CDR1 MDHEN, CDR2 SYDVKM. The V gene lost 4 bases and the J gene lost 5 bases, with 21 bases spanning the gap. The CDR3 nucleotides read TGTGCCAGCAGTTCCCCTAGCTGGGGCCGTCAGGACGAGCAGTACCTC. Amino acids: CASSSPSWGRQDEQYL.

This clone was detected ten times or more. J is TRBJ1-3 and V is TRBV30; unclear D gene. The V gene's germline CDR1 is GTSNPN and CDR2 SVGIG (reference sequence). Trimming took off 7 bases at V and 0 bases at J, with 7 bases between the two ends. The CDR3 extends over 12 amino acids. The CDR3 nucleotides are TGTGCCTCAAAGGACTCTGGAAACACCATATATTTT. Its translation: CASKDSGNTIYF.